The 7 T cell receptor beta chains below were found in one sample sequenced in a study of blood T cell repertoires in COVID-19. Libraries were prepared by immunoSEQ multiplex PCR; TCRdb keeps only in-frame clonotypes and omits some of them. The table includes approximately 300,000 clones, 85% to 95% detected once. The material sequenced was PBMCs or T cells enriched from blood (not recorded which). These receptors originate from a woman younger than 45 who had been exposed to COVID-19.

On this clone itself: The same CDR3 is also encoded by other DNA sequences in this sample. The V gene is TRBV5-1, the J gene TRBJ2-1; 12 positions agree with TRBD2. Germline values: CDR1 SGHRS, CDR2 YFSETQ. The CDR3 covers 16 residues. V shed 0 bases and J 4 bases; nucleotides not matched to a gene: 2. The CDR3 DNA follows: TGCGCCAGCAGCTTGGGACTAGCGGGGGTATACAATGAGCAGTTCTTC. This sequence encodes CASSLGLAGVYNEQFF.

The CDR3 nucleotides are TGTGCCAGCAGCTTGCAGGGACTAGCCTACGAGCAGTACTTC. Translating it yields CASSLQGLAYEQYF. The rearrangement uses TRBV3-1 (or the pseudogene TRBV3-2) and TRBJ2-7; 8 nucleotides line up with TRBD2. J lost 2 bases, V lost 5 bases, and 5 bases had no gene match. This CDR3 is 14 amino acids long. Germline values: CDR1 LGHDT, CDR2 YNNKEL (reference sequence).

The genes are TRBV24-1 and TRBJ2-1; perhaps TRBD1 as D (7 bases). Germline-derived CDR1 and CDR2 are KGHDR and SFDVKD. V lost 4 bases and J lost 4, with 16 bases in between. CDR3 length: 16 residues. In nucleotides, the CDR3 is TGTGCCACCAGTGAGACAGACAGGGCGGGATACAATGAGCAGTTCTTC. Its translation is CATSETDRAGYNEQFF.

The chain combines TRBV11-1 with TRBJ1-4; no reliable D call. Trimming removed 8 bases at V and 10 bases at J, with 11 bases between. CDR3 length: 11 residues. Germline lookup yields CDR1 SGHAT and CDR2 FQDESV (reference sequence). CDR3 loop: CASRKAGKLFF. The CDR3 DNA follows: TGTGCCAGCCGTAAAGCAGGAAAACTGTTTTTT.

This chain links TRBV10-3 with TRBJ1-1; 9 bases map to TRBD1. The J segment lost 1 base and the V segment lost 4 bases, leaving 7 bases of the junction unmatched. CDR1 is ENHRY, CDR2 SYGVKD, per germline. The CDR3 has 16 residues. CDR3 DNA sequence: TGTGCCATCAGTGGGGGACAGGGCCGGGGGAACACTGAAGCTTTCTTT. This translates into CAISGGQGRGNTEAFF.

V usage is TRBV12-3 or TRBV12-4 and J usage is TRBJ1-2; D is unclear. V was clipped by 7 bases and J by 6 bases, with 12 bases between them. The CDR3 has 12 residues. The DNA of the CDR3 is TGTGCCAGCACTATGGGCGGGAATGGCTACACCTTC. It encodes CASTMGGNGYTF.

V gene TRBV7-9 combines with J gene TRBJ2-3; TRBD2 agrees at 9 bases. This CDR3 comprises 16 residues. Trimming took 1 base from V and 4 from J; bases not matched to a gene: 6. From germline, CDR1 is SEHNR and CDR2 FQNEAQ (reference sequence). CDR3 in DNA: TGTGCCAGCAGCTTAGTATACGGCGGGGGGGCAGATACGCAGTATTTT. The encoded protein is CASSLVYGGGADTQYF.